Below are 18 T cell receptor beta chains sequenced from a single sample in a study of CD8 T cells in Susac syndrome. RNA totalling roughly 0.5 to 1 ug underwent reverse transcription with random hexamers. MiXCR, run by TCRdb on the immunoSEQ multiplex PCR reads, gives a single entry per CDR3 protein. The sample consists of 70,000 or so distinct CDR3 sequences, 90% to 95% of them appearing once. Material: CD8+ T cells from PBMCs. Every receptor here comes from a human donor with multiple sclerosis.

V and J are TRBV14 and TRBJ2-2; maybe TRBD1 (6 bases). This CDR3 is built from 14 residues. Germline V gene lookup returns CDR1 SGHDN and CDR2 FVKESK. V was shortened by 3 bases and J by 2 bases, with 7 bases between the two germline ends. Here the CDR3 reads CASSHRGNTGELFF. CDR3 DNA sequence: TGTGCCAGCAGCCACAGGGGTAACACCGGGGAGCTGTTTTTT.

CDR3 residues: CASSLGTSRGYEQYF. In DNA, the CDR3 is TGTGCCAGCAGCTTAGGGACTTCAAGAGGGTACGAGCAGTACTTC. This sequence joins TRBV5-4 and TRBJ2-7, with a weak D call TRBD2 (6 bases). Trimming took 2 bases from V and 4 from J, leaving 16 bases between them. The CDR3 consists of 15 residues. CDR1 is SGHNT, CDR2 YYREEE, per germline (reference sequence).

This clonotype has just one count. This rearrangement joins TRBV6-2 or TRBV6-3 to TRBJ2-3; TRBD1 matches 10 bases. CDR3 length: 15 residues. The junction had 1 base not matched to a gene; V was cut back by 0 bases and J by 4 bases. CDR1 and CDR2 (germline): MNHEY, SVGEGT. The CDR3 DNA follows: TGTGCCAGCAGTTACTCGGGGACAGGGGCAGATACGCAGTATTTT. This translates into CASSYSGTGADTQYF.

CDR3 region: CASSLGKWTEAFF. CDR3 sequence (DNA): TGTGCCAGCAGTTTAGGGAAGTGGACTGAAGCTTTCTTT. The V and J genes are TRBV27 and TRBJ1-1; D unresolved. This CDR3 has 13 residues. V was pared by 2 bases and J by 5 bases, with 9 bases between. The germline V gene encodes CDR1 MNHEY and CDR2 SMNVEV (reference sequence).

The gene calls are TRBV5-1 and TRBJ2-1, with 7 bases that match TRBD1. The CDR3 consists of 11 residues. Trimming removed 6 bases from V and 7 bases from J; junction bases left unmatched: 1. The germline CDR1 and CDR2 sequences are SGHRS and YFSETQ. The CDR3 region has the DNA TGCGCCAGCACGACAGGGAATGAGCAGTTCTTC. It is translated as CASTTGNEQFF.

The rearrangement links TRBV29-1 to TRBJ1-2, with D unclear. This CDR3 is 13 amino acids long. V lost 4 bases, J lost 3 bases, and 12 bases lay in between. Germline CDR1 reads SQVTM; CDR2 reads ANQGSEA. The CDR3 loop reads CSVVTSRDYGYTF. The CDR3, as DNA: TGCAGCGTTGTCACATCGAGGGACTATGGCTACACCTTC.

This chain links TRBV5-4 with TRBJ2-5; D unclear. This CDR3 has 13 amino acids. Germline CDR1 is SGHNT and CDR2 is YYREEE (reference sequence). Between the trimmed V and J ends, which lost 1 base and 4 bases, there was a span of 8 bases. The CDR3 spells CASSLYTGETQYF. The CDR3 region has the DNA TGTGCCAGCAGCTTGTATACGGGAGAGACCCAGTACTTC.

J is TRBJ1-1 and V is TRBV6-5; a possible D gene is TRBD1 (5 bases). CDR1 MNHEY and CDR2 SVGAGI come from the germline V gene. Trimming shortened V by 0 bases and J by 2 bases, and 13 bases separated the two germline ends. This CDR3 spans 16 amino acids. The CDR3: CASSYSASGYNTEAFF. The DNA of the CDR3 is TGTGCCAGCAGTTACTCGGCTTCAGGGTATAACACTGAAGCTTTCTTT.

V is TRBV19 and J is TRBJ1-1; TRBD1 matches at 7 bases. The CDR3 has 16 residues. Germline assignment: CDR1 LNHDA and CDR2 SQIVND (reference sequence). J was trimmed by 1 base and V by 2 bases; bases with no gene match: 7. CDR3 amino acids: CASSIPSGTENTEAFF. The CDR3 DNA is TGTGCCAGTAGTATACCGTCCGGGACAGAGAACACTGAAGCTTTCTTT. The full variable domain, completed using reference TRBV19 and TRBJ1-1, is DGGITQSPKYLFRKEGQNVTLSCEQNLNHDAMYWYRQDPGQGLRLIYYSQIVNDFQKGDIAEGYSVSREKKESFPLTVTSAQKNPTAFYLCASSIPSGTENTEAFFGQGTRLTVV.

This chain joins TRBV3-1 and TRBJ1-2, with 8 bases that match TRBD1. V gave up 5 bases and J gave up 6 bases; unmatched junction bases: 5. The CDR3 is made up of 13 amino acids. Germline values: CDR1 LGHDT, CDR2 YNNKEL (reference sequence). CDR3 nucleotide sequence: TGTGCCAGCAGCTCCAGGGGGCAGGATGGCTACACCTTC. Amino acid sequence: CASSSRGQDGYTF.

The chain has TRBV6-6 and TRBJ2-2; tentatively, D is TRBD2 (5 bases). Germline V gives CDR1 MNHNY, CDR2 SVGAGI (reference sequence). V was clipped by 11 bases and J by 5 bases, with 15 bases between them. The CDR3 sequence is 13 residues long. As DNA, the CDR3 is TGTGCCGGGAGCTATTCCGGGACCGGGGAGCTGTTTTTT. The encoded protein is CAGSYSGTGELFF.

The V call is TRBV4-3, the J call TRBJ2-7; unclear D gene. The V end lost 0 bases, the J end lost 5 bases, and 17 bases lay between the germline ends. The CDR3 contains 16 residues. The germline V gene has CDR1 LGHNA and CDR2 YSLEER. The DNA for the CDR3 is TGCGCCAGCAGCCAAGACTTCCCTTTTCTAGAGAACGAGCAGTACTTC. Translated: CASSQDFPFLENEQYF.

The chain uses TRBV28 and TRBJ1-1, with D uncertain. Trimming pared 1 base from V and 11 bases from J, leaving 11 bases between. Germline values: CDR1 MDHEN, CDR2 SYDVKM. The CDR3 length is 12 residues. CDR3 DNA: TGTGCCAGCAGTTTATCCTCCCGCAGGGCTTTCTTT. Translation: CASSLSSRRAFF.

CDR3 nucleotide sequence: TGTGCCAGCAGCCCCCGGGACCGGGTTCACGAGCAGTACTTC. Its translation: CASSPRDRVHEQYF. V gene TRBV5-4 combines with J gene TRBJ2-7; D could derive from TRBD1 or TRBD2 (5 bases each). CDR3 size: 14 residues. V lost 4 bases and J 5 bases, leaving 16 bases between the germline ends. Germline V gene data show CDR1 as SGHNT and CDR2 as YYREEE (reference sequence).

In this sample, this clonotype turned up once. The V and J genes are TRBV28 and TRBJ2-7; tentatively, D is TRBD2 (6 bases). V was clipped by 6 bases and J by 1 base, with 19 bases between them. Germline values: CDR1 MDHEN, CDR2 SYDVKM. The CDR3 consists of 16 residues. The CDR3 here is CASRKAGVAVSYEQYF. The CDR3 DNA reads TGTGCCAGCAGAAAAGCCGGGGTAGCGGTTTCCTACGAGCAGTACTTC. Full variable domain (rest looked up from reference TRBV28 and TRBJ2-7): DVKVTQSSRYLVKRTGEKVFLECVQDMDHENMFWYRQDPGLGLRLIYFSYDVKMKEKGDIPEGYSVSREKKERFSLILESASTNQTSMYLCASRKAGVAVSYEQYFGPGTRLTVT.

This chain links TRBV28 with TRBJ2-7; perhaps TRBD2 as D (5 bases). The germline gives CDR1 MDHEN, CDR2 SYDVKM. The V end was cut by 4 bases, the J end by 1 base, with 11 bases between. There are 14 residues in the CDR3. The DNA for the CDR3 is TGTGCCAGCAGTTCCATTAGGGAGTCCTACGAGCAGTACTTC. Translation: CASSSIRESYEQYF.

The chain links TRBV5-4 to TRBJ2-3; 16 bases are shared with TRBD2. The CDR3 is made up of 17 amino acids. With 4 bases clipped from V and 2 bases from J, the junction kept 4 bases outside the gene matches. Germline V gives CDR1 SGHNT, CDR2 YYREEE (reference sequence). This CDR3 is CASSDGTSGGATDTQYF. CDR3 DNA sequence: TGTGCCAGCAGCGATGGGACTAGCGGGGGGGCCACAGATACGCAGTATTTT.

The chain carries TRBV30 and TRBJ1-2; a weak D match, TRBD1 (5 bases). With 0 bases removed from V and 6 bases from J, the gap between germline ends came to 17 bases. Germline V lookup: CDR1 GTSNPN, CDR2 SVGIG (reference sequence). The CDR3 consists of 15 residues. Here the CDR3 reads CAWSVLGPAFDGYTF. In nucleotides, the CDR3 is TGTGCCTGGAGTGTACTGGGGCCGGCATTCGATGGCTACACCTTC.